This TCR beta chain was found in a study of blood T cell repertoires in COVID-19. On the study more broadly: Acute and convalescent COVID-19 samples came from the United States, Italy and Spain. PBMCs, B-cell-depleted T cells, or T cells were the source of the cDNA or gDNA that made up the material.

V lost 7 bases and J lost 2; bases outside the gene matches: 4. Germline assignment: CDR1 MNHNY and CDR2 SVGAGI (reference sequence). The CDR3 consists of 14 residues. Original processing notes: Estimation of nucleated cell counts was performed using reference gene primer amplification. The assay was immunoSEQ multiplex PCR, and TCRdb's table has in-frame clones only and misses some. V and J calls and clone size come straight from that table; D and trimming were deduced from the DNA. Of about 240,000 clones in the sample, approximately 83% were seen once. Sequenced material: peripheral blood. The clonotype was recovered from a woman of 80 years or more with acute or convalescent COVID-19. The rearrangement links TRBV6-6 to TRBJ1-5; 8 nucleotides match TRBD1. CDR3 in amino acids: CASTGQGRNQPQHF. As DNA, the CDR3 is TGTGCCAGCACCGGACAGGGCCGCAATCAGCCCCAGCATTTT.